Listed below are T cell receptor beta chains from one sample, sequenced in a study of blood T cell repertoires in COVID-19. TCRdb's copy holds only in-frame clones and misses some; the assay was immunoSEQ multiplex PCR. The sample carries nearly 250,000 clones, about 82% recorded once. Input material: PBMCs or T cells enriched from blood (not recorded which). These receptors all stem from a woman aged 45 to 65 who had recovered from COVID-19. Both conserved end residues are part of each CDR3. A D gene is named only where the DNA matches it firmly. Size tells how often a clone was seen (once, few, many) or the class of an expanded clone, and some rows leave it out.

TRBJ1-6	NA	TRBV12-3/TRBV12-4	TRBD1	CASTGQGNSPLHF	TGTGCCAGCACTGGACAGGGAAATTCACCCCTCCACTTT
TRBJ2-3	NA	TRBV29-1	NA	CSAGSGGDLYTDTQYF	TGCAGCGCCGGTAGCGGAGGGGACCTTTACACAGATACGCAGTATTTT
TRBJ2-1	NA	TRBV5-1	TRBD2	CASSLPSSGSFNEQFF	TGCGCCAGCAGCCTTCCCTCTAGCGGGAGCTTTAATGAGCAGTTCTTC
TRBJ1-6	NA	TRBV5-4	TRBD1	CASRPQGVSPLHF	TGTGCCAGCAGGCCACAGGGGGTTTCACCCCTCCACTTT
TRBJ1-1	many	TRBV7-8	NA	CASSLMGGTEAFF	TGTGCCAGCAGCTTAATGGGGGGCACTGAAGCTTTCTTT
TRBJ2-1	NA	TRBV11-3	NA	CASSLQDGGNEQFF	TGTGCCAGCAGCTTACAAGACGGGGGAAATGAGCAGTTCTTC
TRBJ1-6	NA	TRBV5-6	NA	CASTSVSSYNSPLHF	TGTGCCAGCACCTCGGTGAGCTCCTATAATTCACCCCTCCACTTT
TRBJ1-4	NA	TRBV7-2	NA	CASSLSLVNEKLFF	TGTGCCAGCAGCTTAAGTTTAGTTAATGAAAAACTGTTTTTT
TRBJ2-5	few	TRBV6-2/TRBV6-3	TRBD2	CASSYPTGLAGGRQETQYF	TGTGCCAGCAGTTACCCGACCGGACTAGCGGGGGGCCGTCAAGAGACCCAGTACTTC
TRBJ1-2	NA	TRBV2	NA	CASPGGHGYTF	TGTGCCAGCCCGGGGGGCCACGGCTACACCTTC
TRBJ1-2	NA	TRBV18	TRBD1	CASSPQMTGLKFDGYTF	TGTGCCAGCTCACCGCAGATGACAGGGCTGAAATTTGATGGCTACACCTTC
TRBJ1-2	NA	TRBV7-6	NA	CASSLSLDSTYGYTF	TGTGCCAGCAGCTTGTCTCTGGACAGTACCTATGGCTACACCTTC
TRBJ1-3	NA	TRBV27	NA	CASSSGASRDTIYF	TGTGCCAGCAGTTCCGGAGCTTCTCGGGACACCATATATTTT
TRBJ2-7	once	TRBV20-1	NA	CSAPQGLEQYF	TGCAGTGCTCCACAAGGACTCGAGCAGTACTTC
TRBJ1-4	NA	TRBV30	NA	CAWISYGKGFEKLFF	TGTGCCTGGATATCGTATGGGAAGGGGTTCGAAAAACTGTTTTTT
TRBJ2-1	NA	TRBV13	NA	CASSSRDLHPYEQFF	TGTGCCAGCAGCTCCCGGGACTTACATCCCTATGAGCAGTTCTTC
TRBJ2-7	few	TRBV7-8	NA	CASSLARTGTYEQYF	TGTGCCAGCAGCTTAGCCCGAACAGGGACCTACGAGCAGTACTTC
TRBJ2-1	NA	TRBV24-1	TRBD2	CATSGAGASGGWSYNEQFF	TGTGCCACCAGTGGGGCCGGGGCTAGCGGGGGGTGGTCCTACAATGAGCAGTTCTTC
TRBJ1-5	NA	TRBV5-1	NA	CASSLAGLDQPQHF	TGCGCCAGCAGCTTGGCAGGGCTGGATCAGCCCCAGCATTTT
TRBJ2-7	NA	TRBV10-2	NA	CASSGQGGLGEQYF	TGCGCCAGCAGTGGGCAGGGAGGCCTAGGTGAGCAGTACTTC
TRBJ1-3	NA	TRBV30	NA	CAWSVQGGGNTIYF	TGTGCCTGGAGTGTACAGGGCGGTGGAAACACCATATATTTT
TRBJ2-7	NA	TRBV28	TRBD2	CASSTRTSGVFYEQYF	TGTGCCAGCAGTACCCGGACTAGCGGGGTTTTTTACGAGCAGTACTTC
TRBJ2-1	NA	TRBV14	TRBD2	CASSRTSGFSYNEQFF	TGTGCCAGCAGTCGGACTAGCGGGTTCTCCTACAATGAGCAGTTCTTC
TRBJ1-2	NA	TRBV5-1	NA	CASSLAEGAGGYTF	TGCGCCAGCAGCTTGGCCGAGGGCGCGGGTGGCTACACCTTC
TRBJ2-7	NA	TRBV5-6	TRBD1	CASSPEGQGAYEQYF	TGTGCCAGCAGCCCGGAAGGACAGGGGGCCTACGAGCAGTACTTC
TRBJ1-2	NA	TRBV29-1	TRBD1	CSVAGGEDYGYTF	TGCAGCGTTGCAGGGGGCGAGGACTATGGCTACACCTTC
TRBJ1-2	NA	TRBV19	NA	CASKPMNGVGGYTF	TGTGCCAGTAAACCCATGAATGGAGTCGGTGGCTACACCTTC
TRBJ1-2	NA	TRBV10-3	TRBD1	CAISVLRGDNDGYTF	TGTGCCATCAGTGTCCTCAGGGGGGACAATGATGGCTACACCTTC
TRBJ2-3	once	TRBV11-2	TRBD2	CASSLGRGARGDTQYF	TGTGCCAGCAGTCTAGGGCGGGGGGCCAGGGGAGATACGCAGTATTTT